This entry is about one T cell receptor (beta chain). The antigen remains unidentified. Trimming cost V 6 bases and J 2 bases, with 11 bases left between them. Germline-derived CDR1 and CDR2 are KGHSH and LQKENI. CDR3 length: 13 amino acids. This entry is derived from a study of Ad26.COV2.S vaccination and SARS-CoV-2 variants. Study-level points and caveats: An underestimation of total T cell responses may have resulted from the TCR breadth and depth analyses. Reportedly, after vaccination the spike-specific CD8+ and CD4+ T cell responses displayed substantial breadth. Placebo recipients trailed vaccine recipients in spike-specific TCR breadth.

The table came from immunoSEQ multiplex PCR; TCRdb's copy has only in-frame clones and leaves some out. This table has 300,000 to 350,000 clones, roughly 90% appearing once. Noted treatment: around 19 received Ad26.COV2.S at low or high dose, single or two shots; 5 received placebo; per-sample allocation not given. Sampling occurred on day 63 after the first vaccine or placebo injection. Expression of Wuhan-strain SARS-CoV-2 spike came from the Ad26 vector that formed the vaccine. The specimen comprised peripheral blood, sampled in a trial of Ad26.COV2.S vaccine versus placebo. The sequence came from a person between 18 and 59 years old who received the Ad26.COV2.S COVID-19 vaccine or a placebo. The V and J genes are TRBV18 and TRBJ2-7; D gene ambiguous. In DNA form, the CDR3 reads TGTGCCAGCTCCCGCCAGGATACCTACGAGCAGTACTTC. As protein: CASSRQDTYEQYF.